This is a list of T cell receptor beta chains from one sample in a study of Ad26.COV2.S vaccination and SARS-CoV-2 variants. The table came from immunoSEQ multiplex PCR; TCRdb's copy has only in-frame clones and leaves some out. The table records about 250,000 clones, around 88% of them present only once. Specimen: peripheral blood, collected in a trial of Ad26.COV2.S vaccine versus placebo. The receptors were gathered from a person between 18 and 65 years old who received the Ad26.COV2.S COVID-19 vaccine or a placebo. Both conserved end residues are part of each CDR3. The D gene is left open where the match is weak. Clone size appears in some rows only: once, few, many, or a class for an expanded clone.

v_call	j_call	clone_size	d_call	cdr3_nt	cdr3_aa
TRBV30	TRBJ2-5	once	-	TGTGCCTGGGATTCTGGACAGACTACCCAGTACTTC	CAWDSGQTTQYF
TRBV5-1	TRBJ2-3	-	TRBD2	TGCGCCAGCAGCTTGGCCGGGTTTTTTGATAGCGGGAGTTTTTCTCGCACAGATACGCAGTATTTT	CASSLAGFFDSGSFSRTDTQYF
TRBV7-9	TRBJ2-3	-	TRBD1	TGTGCCAGCAGCTTAAGGGGGACAGGGGTTGTTACGCAGTATTTT	CASSLRGTGVVTQYF
TRBV13	TRBJ1-6	-	-	TGTGCCAGCAGCGCCCAGATAGCCTATAATTCACCCCTCCACTTT	CASSAQIAYNSPLHF
TRBV6-2/TRBV6-3	TRBJ2-2	-	-	TGTGCCAGCAGTTACTCGTGGCCCACCGGGGAGCTGTTTTTT	CASSYSWPTGELFF
TRBV3-1/TRBV3-2	TRBJ2-2	-	-	TGTGCCAGCAGCCAAGATCAAGGGCCCGGGGAGCTGTTTTTT	CASSQDQGPGELFF
TRBV7-9	TRBJ1-1	-	-	TGTGCCAGCAGCCCTCCCTACGGGGTTAACACTGAAGCTTTCTTT	CASSPPYGVNTEAFF
TRBV3-1/TRBV3-2	TRBJ1-6	-	-	TGTGCCAGCAGCCCAAGAGGAGGGTACTCCTATAATTCACCCCTCCACTTT	CASSPRGGYSYNSPLHF
TRBV7-9	TRBJ1-2	-	-	TGTGCCAGCAGCTCTGACAGCTCTAACTATGGCTACACCTTC	CASSSDSSNYGYTF
TRBV4-3	TRBJ1-2	-	-	TGCGCCAGCAGCCAAGGTTTCACTCATTCTAACTATGGCTACACCTTC	CASSQGFTHSNYGYTF
TRBV18	TRBJ2-1	once	TRBD1	TGTGCCAGCTCACAGGGACAGTACAATGAGCAGTTCTTC	CASSQGQYNEQFF
TRBV2	TRBJ2-3	-	-	TGTGCCAGCGGGAGACAGGAAGGAGATACGCAGTATTTT	CASGRQEGDTQYF
TRBV11-2	TRBJ2-3	-	TRBD2	TGTGCCAGCAGCTTGAGGGGGCGGCTAGCGGGAGCCACAGATACGCAGTATTTT	CASSLRGRLAGATDTQYF
TRBV5-1	TRBJ1-5	-	TRBD1	TGCGCCAGCAGCTTGGGGACAGGGGGGAACAATCAGCCCCAGCATTTT	CASSLGTGGNNQPQHF
TRBV7-9	TRBJ2-1	-	-	TGTGCCAGCAGCCCGGGACTCCTCCGAGGGGAGCAGTTCTTC	CASSPGLLRGEQFF
TRBV5-8	TRBJ1-2	-	-	TGTGCCAGCAGCTTCGGGGGCCGCTATGGCTACACCTTC	CASSFGGRYGYTF
TRBV12-3/TRBV12-4	TRBJ2-1	-	TRBD2	TGTGCCAGCAGACTAGCGGGCAGAAATGAGCAGTTCTTC	CASRLAGRNEQFF
TRBV19	TRBJ1-1	-	-	TGTGCCAGTAGCCCCGGACTGTATATCGGGACTGAAGCTTTCTTT	CASSPGLYIGTEAFF
TRBV5-8	TRBJ2-2	-	TRBD2	TGTGCCAGCAGCAGGCCGCGGGGGGACGGCACCGGGGAGCTGTTTTTT	CASSRPRGDGTGELFF
TRBV10-3	TRBJ1-2	-	-	TGTGCCATCAGGGCCATAGCTAACTATGGCTACACCTTC	CAIRAIANYGYTF
TRBV12-3/TRBV12-4	TRBJ1-1	once	-	TGTGCCAGCAGCATGACAGTTTGGGCTTTCTTT	CASSMTVWAFF
TRBV5-1	TRBJ1-2	-	-	TGCGCCAGCAGCTTGGGGCAGCTTACTAACTATGGCTACACCTTC	CASSLGQLTNYGYTF
TRBV18	TRBJ2-2	-	-	TGTGCCAGCTCACCCCCCGAGGCGGGGTCGACCGGGGAGCTGTTTTTT	CASSPPEAGSTGELFF
TRBV5-1	TRBJ1-4	-	-	TGCGCCAGCAGGGGGACGGGCGCTGCCTCGAGACTGTTTTTT	CASRGTGAASRLFF
TRBV3-1/TRBV3-2	TRBJ1-1	-	-	TGTGCCAGCAGCCAAATCGGCGGTGTCTCGCAAGCTTTCTTT	CASSQIGGVSQAFF
TRBV27	TRBJ1-5	-	-	TGTGCCAGCTCGCGACAGGCGAGGGTCCAGCCCCAGCATTTT	CASSRQARVQPQHF
TRBV19	TRBJ2-5	-	-	TGTGCCAGTAGTACCCTTAGAAAACAAGAGACCCAGTACTTC	CASSTLRKQETQYF
TRBV12-3/TRBV12-4	TRBJ2-5	few	-	TGTGCCAGCAGTTTAGGCGAGACCCAGTACTTC	CASSLGETQYF
TRBV6-5	TRBJ2-7	-	-	TGTGCCAGCAGTTACGGGCGTGGGTCCTACGAGCAGTACTTC	CASSYGRGSYEQYF
TRBV27	TRBJ2-3	few	-	TGTGCCAGCAGTTTAGACAGCCGTAGGGATACGCAGTATTTT	CASSLDSRRDTQYF
TRBV20-1	TRBJ1-2	-	-	TGCAGTGCACCGCCTAACTATGGCTACACCTTC	CSAPPNYGYTF
TRBV7-9	TRBJ1-4	-	-	TGTGCCAGCAGCTTAAGTCAGTCTAATGAAAAACTGTTTTTT	CASSLSQSNEKLFF
TRBV2	TRBJ2-2	-	-	TGTGCCAGCAGTTTGTCAGGGCCCGGGGAGCTGTTTTTT	CASSLSGPGELFF
TRBV7-2	TRBJ2-1	-	-	TGTGCCAGCAGCTTAGTTCAGAATGAGCAGTTCTTC	CASSLVQNEQFF
TRBV7-9	TRBJ2-1	once	TRBD2	TGTGCCAGCAGCTTAGCTCCGGGGGGGCTCTACAATGAGCAGTTCTTC	CASSLAPGGLYNEQFF
TRBV7-2	TRBJ1-2	-	TRBD1	TGTGCCAGCAGCCTTGGGCAGGGGGACGGCTACACCTTC	CASSLGQGDGYTF
TRBV4-1	TRBJ2-7	-	TRBD2	TGCGCCAGCAGCAACCCTTGGGCGGGGGGTTACGAGCAGTACTTC	CASSNPWAGGYEQYF
TRBV25-1	TRBJ1-2	-	-	TGTGCCAGCAGTATCGGGACGGGGGGCGACTATGGCTACACCTTC	CASSIGTGGDYGYTF
TRBV4-1	TRBJ1-3	once	-	TGCGCCAGCAGCCAAGTGGGCCGGGACCGTGGAAACACCATATATTTT	CASSQVGRDRGNTIYF
TRBV4-1	TRBJ2-1	-	TRBD2	TGCGCCAGCAGCCAAGCACCACTAGCGAAATACAATGAGCAGTTCTTC	CASSQAPLAKYNEQFF
TRBV5-6	TRBJ2-2	-	-	TGTGCCAGCAGCTTGGGGCGCCTCGAGGCCGGGGAGCTGTTTTTT	CASSLGRLEAGELFF
TRBV19	TRBJ2-1	-	TRBD2	TGTGCCAGTAGTTTACTAGCGGGCAATGAGCAGTTCTTC	CASSLLAGNEQFF
TRBV6-5	TRBJ1-1	-	-	TGTGCCAGCAGGCCTAAGGGGAGTGCCACTGAAGCTTTCTTT	CASRPKGSATEAFF
TRBV5-6	TRBJ2-4	-	TRBD2	TGTGCCAGCAGCTTGGCCGGGGGGAGGGTTCAGTACTTC	CASSLAGGRVQYF
TRBV18	TRBJ2-3	-	TRBD2	TGTGCCAGCTCACGGGACTACAGCACAGATACGCAGTATTTT	CASSRDYSTDTQYF
TRBV19	TRBJ2-1	-	-	TGTGCCAGTAGCGTATACCGTCAGAATGAGCAGTTCTTC	CASSVYRQNEQFF
TRBV5-1	TRBJ1-1	-	-	TGCGCCAGCAGCTTGGCCGGGGGCGGCACTGAAGCTTTCTTT	CASSLAGGGTEAFF
TRBV29-1	TRBJ1-3	-	-	TGCAGCGTTGTTGGTGTGGTTGGGATCTCTGGAAACACCATATATTTT	CSVVGVVGISGNTIYF
TRBV4-2	TRBJ1-3	-	-	TGTGCCAGCAGCCAAATAGTTAGCCTGGGAAACACCATATATTTT	CASSQIVSLGNTIYF
TRBV18	TRBJ1-5	-	-	TGTGCCAGCTCACCACGGGTGGAAGGGAGGAGTCAGCCCCAGCATTTT	CASSPRVEGRSQPQHF
TRBV3-1/TRBV3-2	TRBJ1-4	-	TRBD1	TGTGCCAGCAGCCTCGGGACAGGGAATGAAAAACTGTTTTTT	CASSLGTGNEKLFF